The rows below give T cell receptor beta chains drawn from one sample of a study of T cells in Graves' hyperthyroidism and ophthalmopathy. TCRdb recomputed calls from the multiplex PCR reads with MiXCR, one row per CDR3 protein. The data hold about 570,000 distinct CDR3 sequences, with about 45% observed a single time. Sequencing input: peripheral blood or thyroid tissue (not recorded which). Receptors were obtained from an adult woman with Graves' disease, either hyperthyroidism or ophthalmopathy (not recorded which). CDR3s include the opening cysteine and the closing phenylalanine or tryptophan. A D gene is named only where the DNA matches it firmly. A clone size is listed for some rows: how often the clone was seen (once, few, many), or a class if it is expanded.

J gene | clone size | D gene | CDR3 length | V gene | CDR3 DNA | CDR3 protein
TRBJ1-2 | - | - | 14 | TRBV7-2 | TGTGCCAGCAGCCTGGACTCCACAGGGTACGGCTACACCTTC | CASSLDSTGYGYTF
TRBJ2-2 | many | - | 11 | TRBV7-2 | TGTGCCGGCAGCTTATTCGGGGAGCTGTTTTTT | CAGSLFGELFF
TRBJ2-5 | - | TRBD1 | 13 | TRBV20-1 | TGCAGTGCCCAGACAGGGAACCAAGAGACCCAGTACTTC | CSAQTGNQETQYF
TRBJ2-7 | few | TRBD2 | 15 | TRBV7-9 | TGTGCCAGCAGTTCCGGAGCGGGGGCCTCCTACGAGCAGTACTTC | CASSSGAGASYEQYF
TRBJ1-1 | - | TRBD1 | 19 | TRBV14 | TGTGCCAGCAGCCAAAGATCGGGTTGGACAGGGGACATGAACACTGAAGCTTTCTTT | CASSQRSGWTGDMNTEAFF
TRBJ1-1 | - | - | 15 | TRBV9 | TGTGCCAGCAGCGTAGACAGCTCGCCCAACACTGAAGCTTTCTTT | CASSVDSSPNTEAFF
TRBJ2-2 | - | TRBD2 | 18 | TRBV5-8 | TGTGCCAGCAGCTGGGGACTAGCGGGAGGCGCGCAGAGCGGGGAGCTGTTTTTT | CASSWGLAGGAQSGELFF
TRBJ2-3 | - | TRBD2 | 17 | TRBV7-6 | TGTGCCAGCGGCCACGAGACTAGCGGGATTAAGGGGGATACGCAGTATTTT | CASGHETSGIKGDTQYF
TRBJ1-6 | - | TRBD1 | 15 | TRBV12-3/TRBV12-4 | TGTGCCAGCAGTTACCAACAGGGGGGCCGTTCACCCCTCCACTTT | CASSYQQGGRSPLHF
TRBJ2-5 | few | - | 14 | TRBV10-3 | TGTGCCATCAGTGCGGCCGGGGACCAAGAGACCCAGTACTTC | CAISAAGDQETQYF
TRBJ2-7 | many | TRBD1 | 12 | TRBV5-4 | TGTGCCAGCACCGACGACAGGGGTCTTGTTAGGTTC | CASTDDRGLVRF
TRBJ2-5 | - | TRBD1 | 16 | TRBV14 | TGTGCCAGCAGCGTAGAGCGGACAGGGGTGGTGGAGACCCAGTACTTC | CASSVERTGVVETQYF
TRBJ2-7 | - | - | 16 | TRBV9 | TGTGCCAGCAGCTTGGCGGGGCAGGGTGGGCTCTACGAGCAGTACTTC | CASSLAGQGGLYEQYF
TRBJ2-2 | - | - | 9 | TRBV20-1 | TGCAGTGCCAGCAGGGAGCTGTTTTTT | CSASRELFF
TRBJ2-7 | - | TRBD2 | 15 | TRBV25-1 | TGTGCCAGCAGTGGGGGGACTAGCGGGACCTACGAGCAGTACTTC | CASSGGTSGTYEQYF
TRBJ1-4 | - | TRBD1 | 11 | TRBV20-1 | TGCAGTGGAGGGGGCGATGAAAAACTGTTTTTT | CSGGGDEKLFF
TRBJ1-6 | - | - | 14 | TRBV12-3/TRBV12-4 | TGTGCCAGCAGTTTAGGCAGGGGCTGGTCACCCCTCCACTTT | CASSLGRGWSPLHF
TRBJ1-2 | - | - | 17 | TRBV29-1 | TGCAGCTTGGGAGTTGGCACAGAGGGGGGATACGTATATGGCTACACCTTC | CSLGVGTEGGYVYGYTF
TRBJ1-5 | - | - | 14 | TRBV7-6 | TGTGCCAGCAGCTTCGCCGGAAACAATCAGCCCCAGCATTTT | CASSFAGNNQPQHF
TRBJ2-2 | many | TRBD1 | 16 | TRBV11-2 | TGTGCCAGCAGCTTAGTTAACAGGGGCTGGGCCGGGGAGCTGTTTTTT | CASSLVNRGWAGELFF
TRBJ1-6 | - | - | 13 | TRBV7-3 | TGTGCCAGCCTACAGGGACTTGGTTCACCCCTCCACTTT | CASLQGLGSPLHF
TRBJ2-7 | many | TRBD2 | 16 | TRBV7-9 | TGTGCCAGCAGCACCTCGACTAGCGGGCGTTACTACGAGCAGTACTTC | CASSTSTSGRYYEQYF
TRBJ1-2 | - | TRBD1 | 17 | TRBV13 | TGTGCCAGCAGCCCCTGGGGACAGGGGGCAGGTGCCTATGGCTACACCTTC | CASSPWGQGAGAYGYTF
TRBJ2-2 | few | - | 13 | TRBV29-1 | TGCAGCGTTGACGGGAAGAACACCGAGGAGCTGTTTTTT | CSVDGKNTEELFF
TRBJ2-7 | - | - | 13 | TRBV19 | TGTGCCAGTAGTAGCGGAATCGGACACGAGCAGTACTTC | CASSSGIGHEQYF
TRBJ1-1 | - | - | 15 | TRBV6-1 | TGTGCCAGCAGTGTCCGGGGACGGGGGGGAACTGAAGCTTTCTTT | CASSVRGRGGTEAFF
TRBJ2-2 | many | TRBD2 | 14 | TRBV20-1 | TGCAGTGCTATCAGGACTAGCGGTCCCGGGGAGCTGTTTTTT | CSAIRTSGPGELFF
TRBJ1-1 | few | TRBD1 | 14 | TRBV24-1 | TGTGCCACCAGGGGGACAGGAGAGAACACTGAAGCTTTCTTT | CATRGTGENTEAFF
TRBJ2-5 | many | - | 11 | TRBV20-1 | TGCAGTGCCCTTGCGGCGGAGACCCAGTACTTC | CSALAAETQYF
TRBJ2-7 | - | - | 15 | TRBV28 | TGTGCCAGCAGTTTATGGGGGGCGTCCGGGGACGAGCAGTACTTC | CASSLWGASGDEQYF
TRBJ2-7 | - | TRBD1 | 15 | TRBV10-3 | TGTGCCAGCAGTTCGTTTACGGGACAGACCTACGAGCAGTACTTC | CASSSFTGQTYEQYF
TRBJ1-1 | many | - | 14 | TRBV6-5 | TGTGCCAGCAGTTACTCAGACCAGAACACTGAAGCTTTCTTT | CASSYSDQNTEAFF
TRBJ1-1 | few | - | 12 | TRBV25-1 | TGTGCCAGCAGTGACAGGCGCACTGAAGCTTTCTTT | CASSDRRTEAFF
TRBJ2-6 | once | TRBD1 | 11 | TRBV6-2/TRBV6-3 | TGTGCCAGCAAAACCGACAGGGAAGAGACTTTC | CASKTDREETF
TRBJ1-5 | many | - | 15 | TRBV7-9 | TGTGCCAGCAGCTACGACGGATATAGCAATCAGCCCCAGCATTTT | CASSYDGYSNQPQHF
TRBJ1-2 | - | - | 15 | TRBV2 | TGTGCCAGCAGCGTTCTTGGAGGGGTCCCCTATGGCTACACCTTC | CASSVLGGVPYGYTF
TRBJ1-6 | once | - | 14 | TRBV2 | TGTGCCAGCAGTGTTGGTGACGGACGTGGGCCCCTCCACTTT | CASSVGDGRGPLHF
TRBJ2-2 | - | TRBD1 | 16 | TRBV24-1 | TGTGCCACCAGTGATTTGGAGGGGGCTGACACCGGGGAGCTGTTTTTT | CATSDLEGADTGELFF
TRBJ1-6 | few | - | 14 | TRBV7-9 | TGTGCCAGCAGCTTAGGGGCAGGGGACCCACCCCTCCACTTT | CASSLGAGDPPLHF
TRBJ1-3 | - | - | 16 | TRBV7-9 | TGTGCCAGCAGCTTAAGTGGGCCGATCTCTGGAAACACCATATATTTT | CASSLSGPISGNTIYF
TRBJ1-1 | - | TRBD1 | 16 | TRBV5-1 | TGCGCCAGCAGCTTGTTTGGGACAGGGATGAACACTGAAGCTTTCTTT | CASSLFGTGMNTEAFF
TRBJ1-1 | many | - | 17 | TRBV7-9 | TGTGCCAGCAGCTTAGGGACCTTGGTAGTCCCCTACGCTGAAGCTTTCTTT | CASSLGTLVVPYAEAFF
TRBJ1-4 | - | TRBD1 | 15 | TRBV4-1 | TGCGCCAGCAGCCAAAGGGACAGCTTCACTGAAAAACTGTTTTTT | CASSQRDSFTEKLFF
TRBJ1-5 | - | - | 11 | TRBV29-1 | TGCAGCAGCACAGGGAACCAGCCCCAGCATTTT | CSSTGNQPQHF
TRBJ1-2 | - | - | 14 | TRBV29-1 | TGCAGTCTCGGGGCGAGGGTCGGTTCCTATGGCTACACCTTC | CSLGARVGSYGYTF
TRBJ1-1 | few | TRBD1 | 13 | TRBV9 | TGTGCCAGCACCGAGGGGAAGGGGGCGGAAGCTTTCTTT | CASTEGKGAEAFF